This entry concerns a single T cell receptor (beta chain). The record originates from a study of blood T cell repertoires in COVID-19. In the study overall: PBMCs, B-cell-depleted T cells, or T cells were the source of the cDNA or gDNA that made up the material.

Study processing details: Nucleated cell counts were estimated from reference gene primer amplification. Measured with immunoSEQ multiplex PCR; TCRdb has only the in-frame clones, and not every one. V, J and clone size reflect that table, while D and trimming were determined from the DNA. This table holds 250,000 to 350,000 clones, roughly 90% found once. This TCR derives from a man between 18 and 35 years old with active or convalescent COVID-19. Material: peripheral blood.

The CDR3 nucleotides read TGTGCCAGCAGCTTGGGGGCTAGCGGGGATACGCAGTATTTT. It is translated as CASSLGASGDTQYF. The chain combines TRBV5-6 with TRBJ2-3; 8 bases align to TRBD2. The CDR3 consists of 14 residues. Trimming cost V 0 bases and J 6 bases; bases outside gene matches: 3. Per the germline V gene, CDR1 is SGHDT and CDR2 is YYEEEE. The whole variable domain, remainder taken from reference TRBV5-6 and TRBJ2-3, is DAGVTQSPTHLIKTRGQQVTLRCSPKSGHDTVSWYQQALGQGPQFIFQYYEEEERQRGNFPDRFSGHQFPNYSSELNVNALLLGDSALYLCASSLGASGDTQYFGPGTRLTVL.